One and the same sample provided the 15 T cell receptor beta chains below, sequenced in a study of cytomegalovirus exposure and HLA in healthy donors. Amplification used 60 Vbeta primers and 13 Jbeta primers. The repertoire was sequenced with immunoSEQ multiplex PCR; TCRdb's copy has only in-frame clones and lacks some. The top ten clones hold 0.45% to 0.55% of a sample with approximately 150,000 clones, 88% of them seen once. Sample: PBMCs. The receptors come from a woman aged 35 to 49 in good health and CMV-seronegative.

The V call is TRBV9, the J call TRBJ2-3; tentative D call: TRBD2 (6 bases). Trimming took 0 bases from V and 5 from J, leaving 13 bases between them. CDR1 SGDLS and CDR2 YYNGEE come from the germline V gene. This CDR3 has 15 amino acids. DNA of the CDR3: TGTGCCAGCAGCGTAGCCGGGGGAGTACAAGATACGCAGTATTTT. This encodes CASSVAGGVQDTQYF.

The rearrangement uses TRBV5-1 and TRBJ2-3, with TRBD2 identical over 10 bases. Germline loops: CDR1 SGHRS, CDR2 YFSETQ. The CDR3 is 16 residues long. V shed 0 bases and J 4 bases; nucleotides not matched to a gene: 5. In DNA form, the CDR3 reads TGCGCCAGCAGCTTGGAAGCGGGAGGGCCGGCAGATACGCAGTATTTT. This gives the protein CASSLEAGGPADTQYF.

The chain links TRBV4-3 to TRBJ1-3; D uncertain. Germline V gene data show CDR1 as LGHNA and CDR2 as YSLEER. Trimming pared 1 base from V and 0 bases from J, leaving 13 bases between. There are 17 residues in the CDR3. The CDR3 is CASSQVPRSSSGNTIYF. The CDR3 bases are TGCGCCAGCAGCCAAGTTCCCCGGAGCAGCTCTGGAAACACCATATATTTT.

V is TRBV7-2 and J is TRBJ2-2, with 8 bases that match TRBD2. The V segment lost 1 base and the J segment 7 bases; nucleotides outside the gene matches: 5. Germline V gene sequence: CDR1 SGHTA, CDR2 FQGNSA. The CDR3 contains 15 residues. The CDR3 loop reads CASSLEREQSGELFF. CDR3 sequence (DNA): TGTGCCAGCAGCTTAGAGCGGGAGCAGAGCGGGGAGCTGTTTTTT.

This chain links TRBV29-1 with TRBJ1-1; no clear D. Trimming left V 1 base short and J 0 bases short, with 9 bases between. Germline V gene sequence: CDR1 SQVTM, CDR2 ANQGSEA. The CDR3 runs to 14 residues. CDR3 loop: CSVEGGSMNTEAFF. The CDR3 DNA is TGCAGCGTTGAAGGCGGCAGCATGAACACTGAAGCTTTCTTT.

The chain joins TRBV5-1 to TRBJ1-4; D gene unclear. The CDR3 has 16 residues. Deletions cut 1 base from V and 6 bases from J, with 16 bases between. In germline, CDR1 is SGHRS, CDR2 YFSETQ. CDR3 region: CASSLKSGQKDEKLFF. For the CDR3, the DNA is TGCGCCAGCAGCTTGAAGTCTGGGCAGAAGGATGAAAAACTGTTTTTT.

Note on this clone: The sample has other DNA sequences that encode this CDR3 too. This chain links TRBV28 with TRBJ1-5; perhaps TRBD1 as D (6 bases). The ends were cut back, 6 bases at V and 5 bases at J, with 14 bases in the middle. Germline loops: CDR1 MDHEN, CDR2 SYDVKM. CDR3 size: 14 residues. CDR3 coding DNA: TGTGCCAGCAGCCCGGGACAAGGGGATCAGCCCCAGCATTTT. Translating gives CASSPGQGDQPQHF.

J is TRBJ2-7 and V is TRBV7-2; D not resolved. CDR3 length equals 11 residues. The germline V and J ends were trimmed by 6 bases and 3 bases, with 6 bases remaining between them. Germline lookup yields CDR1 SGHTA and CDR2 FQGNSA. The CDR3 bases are TGTGCCAGCAGTCCCCACTACGAGCAGTACTTC. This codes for CASSPHYEQYF.

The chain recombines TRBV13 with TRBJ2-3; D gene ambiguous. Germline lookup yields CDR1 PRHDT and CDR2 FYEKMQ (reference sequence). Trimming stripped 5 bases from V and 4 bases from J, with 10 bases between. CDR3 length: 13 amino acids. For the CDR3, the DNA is TGTGCCAGCAGCCTAGAAGTAGCAGATACGCAGTATTTT. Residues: CASSLEVADTQYF.

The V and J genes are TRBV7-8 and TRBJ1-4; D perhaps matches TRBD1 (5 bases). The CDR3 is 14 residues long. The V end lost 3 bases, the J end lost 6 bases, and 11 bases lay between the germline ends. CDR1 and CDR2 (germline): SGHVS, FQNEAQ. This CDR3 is CASSLGQGHEKLFF. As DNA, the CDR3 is TGTGCCAGCAGCTTGGGTCAGGGTCATGAAAAACTGTTTTTT.

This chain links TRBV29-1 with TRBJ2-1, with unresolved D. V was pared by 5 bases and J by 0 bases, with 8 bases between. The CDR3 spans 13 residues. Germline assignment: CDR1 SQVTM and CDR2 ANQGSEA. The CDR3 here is CSVSPSSYNEQFF. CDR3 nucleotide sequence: TGCAGCGTTTCTCCGAGCTCCTACAATGAGCAGTTCTTC.

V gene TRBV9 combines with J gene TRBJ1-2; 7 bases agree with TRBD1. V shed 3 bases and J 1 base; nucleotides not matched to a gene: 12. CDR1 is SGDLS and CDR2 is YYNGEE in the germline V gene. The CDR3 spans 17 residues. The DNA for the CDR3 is TGTGCCAGCAGCGCCCAGATCACGACAGGGCTTAACTATGGCTACACCTTC. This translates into CASSAQITTGLNYGYTF.

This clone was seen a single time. The CDR3: CASSMTGGNYEQYF. CDR3 bases: TGTGCCAGCAGCATGACGGGTGGAAACTACGAGCAGTACTTC. The rearrangement uses TRBV7-9 and TRBJ2-7; unclear D gene. V dropped 5 bases and J dropped 3 bases, with 14 bases sitting between them. This CDR3 spans 14 amino acids. Germline V CDR1 and CDR2: SEHNR, FQNEAQ (reference sequence).

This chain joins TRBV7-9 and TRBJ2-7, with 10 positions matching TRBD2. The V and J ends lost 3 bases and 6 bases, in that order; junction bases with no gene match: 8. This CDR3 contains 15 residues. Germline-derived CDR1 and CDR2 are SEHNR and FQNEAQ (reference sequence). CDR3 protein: CASSFGLAGGSEQYF. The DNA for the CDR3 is TGTGCCAGCAGCTTCGGGTTAGCGGGAGGCTCCGAGCAGTACTTC.

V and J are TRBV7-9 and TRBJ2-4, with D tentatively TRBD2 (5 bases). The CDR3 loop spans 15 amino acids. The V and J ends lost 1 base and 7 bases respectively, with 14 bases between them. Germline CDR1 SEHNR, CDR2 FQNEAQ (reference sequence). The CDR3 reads CASSLDGSTGNIQYF. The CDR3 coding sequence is TGTGCCAGCAGCTTAGACGGATCAACGGGGAACATTCAGTACTTC.